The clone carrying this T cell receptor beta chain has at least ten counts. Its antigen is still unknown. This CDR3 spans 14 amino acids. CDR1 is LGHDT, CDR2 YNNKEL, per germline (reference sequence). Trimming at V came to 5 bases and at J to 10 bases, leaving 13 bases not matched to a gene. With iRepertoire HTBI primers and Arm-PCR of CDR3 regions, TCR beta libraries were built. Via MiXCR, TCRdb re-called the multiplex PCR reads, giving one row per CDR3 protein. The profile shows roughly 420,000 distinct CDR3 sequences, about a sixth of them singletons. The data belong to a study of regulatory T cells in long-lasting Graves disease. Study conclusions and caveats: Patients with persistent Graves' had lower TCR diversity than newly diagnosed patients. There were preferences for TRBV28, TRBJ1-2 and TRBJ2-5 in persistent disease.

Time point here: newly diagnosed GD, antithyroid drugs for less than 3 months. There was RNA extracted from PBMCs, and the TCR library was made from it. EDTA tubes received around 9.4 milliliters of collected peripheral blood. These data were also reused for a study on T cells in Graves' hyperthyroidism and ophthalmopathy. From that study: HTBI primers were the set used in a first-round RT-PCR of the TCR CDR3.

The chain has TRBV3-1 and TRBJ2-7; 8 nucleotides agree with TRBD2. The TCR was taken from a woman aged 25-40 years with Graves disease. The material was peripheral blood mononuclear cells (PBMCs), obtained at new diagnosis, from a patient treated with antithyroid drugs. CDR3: CASSVDQAGEVQYF. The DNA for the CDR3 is TGTGCCAGCAGCGTTGATCAAGCGGGAGAAGTACAGTACTTC.